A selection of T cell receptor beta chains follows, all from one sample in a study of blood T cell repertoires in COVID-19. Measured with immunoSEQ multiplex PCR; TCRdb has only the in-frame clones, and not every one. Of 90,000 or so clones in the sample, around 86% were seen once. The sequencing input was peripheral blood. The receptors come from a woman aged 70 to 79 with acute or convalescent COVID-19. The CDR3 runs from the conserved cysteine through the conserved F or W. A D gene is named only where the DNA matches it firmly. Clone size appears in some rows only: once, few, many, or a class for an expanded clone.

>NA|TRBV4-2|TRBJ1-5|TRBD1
CASSLGTGGNQPQHF
TGTGCCAGCAGCCTTGGGACAGGCGGCAATCAGCCCCAGCATTTT
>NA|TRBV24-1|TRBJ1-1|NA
CATSAIGGEAFF
TGTGCCACCAGTGCCATCGGAGGGGAAGCTTTCTTT
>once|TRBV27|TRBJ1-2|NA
CASGQSSNYGYTF
TGTGCCAGTGGACAGTCATCTAACTATGGCTACACCTTC
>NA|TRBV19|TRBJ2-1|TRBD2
CASIGVAGGINEQFF
TGTGCCAGTATCGGGGTAGCGGGGGGAATCAATGAGCAGTTCTTC
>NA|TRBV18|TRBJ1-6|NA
CASSPLGGNSPLHF
TGTGCCAGCTCACCACTCGGGGGTAATTCACCCCTCCACTTT
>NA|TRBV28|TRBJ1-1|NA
CASSSYRERDTEAFF
TGTGCCAGCAGTTCGTACAGGGAGAGGGACACTGAAGCTTTCTTT
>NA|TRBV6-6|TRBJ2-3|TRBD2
CASGQLSPGTRDTDTQYF
TGTGCCAGCGGTCAGCTAAGTCCCGGGACTAGGGACACAGATACGCAGTATTTT
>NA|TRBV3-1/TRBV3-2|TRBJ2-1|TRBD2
CASSGLGLAVYNEQFF
TGTGCCAGCAGCGGACTGGGACTAGCGGTTTACAATGAGCAGTTCTTC
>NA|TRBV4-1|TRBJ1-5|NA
CASSQDTWREASYQPQHF
TGCGCCAGCAGCCAAGATACGTGGAGGGAGGCCAGCTATCAGCCCCAGCATTTT
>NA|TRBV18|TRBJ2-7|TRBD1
CASSHGAVRGLYEQYF
TGTGCCAGCTCACACGGGGCGGTCAGGGGGCTTTACGAGCAGTACTTC
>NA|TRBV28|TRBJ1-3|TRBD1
CASSSGQGAHSGNTIYF
TGTGCCAGCAGTTCGGGACAGGGGGCCCACTCTGGAAACACCATATATTTT
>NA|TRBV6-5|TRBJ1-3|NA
CASSKIGGAGNTIYF
TGTGCCAGCAGTAAAATAGGGGGAGCTGGAAACACCATATATTTT
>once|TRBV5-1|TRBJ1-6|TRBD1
CASSYGQGTNSPLHF
TGCGCCAGCAGCTACGGACAGGGCACTAATTCACCCCTCCACTTT
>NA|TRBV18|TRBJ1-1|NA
CASSPGSGFNTEAFF
TGTGCCAGCTCACCAGGTTCAGGGTTCAACACTGAAGCTTTCTTT
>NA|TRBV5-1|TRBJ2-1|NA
CASSLERVLYNEQFF
TGCGCCAGCAGCTTGGAGCGGGTACTCTACAATGAGCAGTTCTTC
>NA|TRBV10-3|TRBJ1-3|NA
CAIEGGITIYF
TGTGCCATCGAAGGAGGGATCACCATATATTTT
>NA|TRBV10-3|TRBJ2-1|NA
CAAARNYNEQFF
TGTGCCGCGGCTAGAAACTACAATGAGCAGTTCTTC
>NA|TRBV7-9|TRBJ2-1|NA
CASGQPYNEQFF
TGTGCCAGTGGACAGCCATACAATGAGCAGTTCTTC
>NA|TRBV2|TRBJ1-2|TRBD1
CATGTGEVGYTF
TGTGCCACCGGGACAGGGGAGGTTGGCTACACCTTC
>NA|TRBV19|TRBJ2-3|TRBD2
CASSKEASGGSTDTQYF
TGTGCCAGTAGTAAGGAGGCTAGCGGGGGGAGCACAGATACGCAGTATTTT
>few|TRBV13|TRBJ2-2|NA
CASSLAWGLTGELFF
TGTGCCAGCAGCTTAGCTTGGGGCCTCACCGGGGAGCTGTTTTTT
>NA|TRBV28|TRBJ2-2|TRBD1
CASSKFDRGRMTGELFF
TGTGCCAGCAGTAAATTCGACAGGGGGCGGATGACCGGGGAGCTGTTTTTT
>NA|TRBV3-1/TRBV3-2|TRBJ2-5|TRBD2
CASSQGLAGGQETQYF
TGTGCCAGCAGCCAAGGACTAGCGGGGGGCCAAGAGACCCAGTACTTC
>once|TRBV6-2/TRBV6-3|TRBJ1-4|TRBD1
CASSKTGGNEKLFF
TGTGCCAGCAGCAAGACAGGGGGTAATGAAAAACTGTTTTTT
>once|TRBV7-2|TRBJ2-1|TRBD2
CASSSLAGAYNEQFF
TGTGCCAGCAGCTCCTTAGCGGGGGCCTACAATGAGCAGTTCTTC
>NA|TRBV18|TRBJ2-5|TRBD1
CASTDRDLPEYQETQYF
TGTGCCAGCACGGACAGGGACCTACCCGAGTACCAAGAGACCCAGTACTTC
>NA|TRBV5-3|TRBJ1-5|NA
CARSLRPLEANQPQHF
TGTGCCAGAAGCTTGAGACCTTTGGAGGCCAATCAGCCCCAGCATTTT
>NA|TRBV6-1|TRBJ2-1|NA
CASSEYETVYNEQFF
TGTGCCAGCAGTGAATACGAGACAGTCTACAATGAGCAGTTCTTC
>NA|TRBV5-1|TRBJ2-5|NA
CASVVDPSQETQYF
TGCGCCAGCGTAGTAGATCCGTCTCAAGAGACCCAGTACTTC
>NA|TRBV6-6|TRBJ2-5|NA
CASSSRIGIGETQYF
TGTGCCAGCAGTTCCAGAATCGGGATAGGAGAGACCCAGTACTTC
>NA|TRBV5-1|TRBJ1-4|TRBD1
CASSLGQGAVFEKLFF
TGCGCCAGCAGCTTAGGACAGGGGGCAGTTTTTGAAAAACTGTTTTTT
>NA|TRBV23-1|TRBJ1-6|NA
CASSQSPLLNSPLHF
TGCGCCAGCAGTCAATCGCCACTGCTTAATTCACCCCTCCACTTT